This TCR beta chain was captured by sequencing in a study of blood T cell repertoires in COVID-19. Overall study context: COVID-19 samples collected from the United States, Italy and Spain covered acute and convalescent phases.

The protocol was immunoSEQ multiplex PCR, while the TCRdb copy is restricted to in-frame clones and leaves out a portion. The sample has about 100,000 clones, about nine tenths seen once. The CDR3 is 17 amino acids. The V end lost 7 bases, the J end lost 0 bases, and 18 bases lay between the germline ends. In germline, CDR1 is SNHLY, CDR2 FYNNEI. This TCR was recovered from a man aged 50 or older with active COVID-19. The chain recombines TRBV2 with TRBJ1-4, with D perhaps matching TRBD1 (6 bases). The sequenced sample consisted of peripheral blood. CDR3 residues: CASTPMGGPPTNEKLFF. For the CDR3, the DNA is TGTGCCAGCACGCCCATGGGGGGGCCTCCAACTAATGAAAAACTGTTTTTT.